Listed below are T cell receptor beta chains from one sample, sequenced in a study of shared clonotypes between healthy human individuals. Clones were sequenced by immunoSEQ multiplex PCR, and TCRdb holds only the in-frame ones, with some missing. The repertoire holds 2,500,000 or so clones, with more than 80% as singletons. Sequencing input: naive CD4+ T cells sorted from blood. The receptors come from a man between 18 and 29 years old in good health. CDR3s include the opening cysteine and the closing phenylalanine or tryptophan. The D gene is left open where the match is weak. The size of a clone is reported for some rows only, either as once, few or many, or as a class for expanded clones.

>-|TRBJ2-6|13|-|TRBV29-1
TGCAGCGTTGTGGGGTCTGGGGCCAACGTCCTGACTTTC
CSVVGSGANVLTF
>-|TRBJ2-7|14|-|TRBV6-1
TGTGCCAGCAGTGAAATGGCCGAATCCTACGAGCAGTACTTC
CASSEMAESYEQYF
>-|TRBJ1-3|17|-|TRBV6-1
TGTGCCAGCAGTGACCCTCAGAGCAGGCCCTCTGGAAACACCATATATTTT
CASSDPQSRPSGNTIYF
>-|TRBJ1-1|15|-|TRBV9
TGTGCCAGCAGCGCCACATCGAGGGGGAGAACTGAAGCTTTCTTT
CASSATSRGRTEAFF
>-|TRBJ2-3|12|-|TRBV5-1
TGCGCCAGCAGCTTGGGCAGAGATACGCAGTATTTT
CASSLGRDTQYF
>TRBD2|TRBJ2-7|16|-|TRBV2
TGTGCCAGCACTAGGCTAGCGGGGGTCAACTCCTACGAGCAGTACTTC
CASTRLAGVNSYEQYF
>-|TRBJ2-2|15|-|TRBV9
TGTGCCAGCAGCGGGAAAGCTGAACCCACCGGGGAGCTGTTTTTT
CASSGKAEPTGELFF
>-|TRBJ2-7|14|-|TRBV6-1
TGTGCCAGCAGCCCCAGCCCAAGCTCCTACGAGCAGTACTTC
CASSPSPSSYEQYF
>-|TRBJ2-5|14|-|TRBV4-1
TGCGCCAGCAGCCAATGGGGGGGCCATGAGACCCAGTACTTC
CASSQWGGHETQYF
>-|TRBJ1-5|13|-|TRBV15
TGTGCCACCAGCAGAGAGAGGAATCAGCCCCAGCATTTT
CATSRERNQPQHF
>-|TRBJ2-3|15|-|TRBV6-5
TGTGCCAGCAGTTACGTGGGGGGTAGCACAGATACGCAGTATTTT
CASSYVGGSTDTQYF
>-|TRBJ2-2|14|-|TRBV5-1
TGCGCCAGCACCGGGACCCCGAACACCGGGGAGCTGTTTTTT
CASTGTPNTGELFF
>-|TRBJ2-7|13|-|TRBV19
TGTGCCAGTACCGGGAAGGGGACCTACGAGCAGTACTTC
CASTGKGTYEQYF
>-|TRBJ2-2|14|-|TRBV11-3
TGTGCCAGCAGCTTGGGGCGGAACACCGGGGAGCTGTTTTTT
CASSLGRNTGELFF
>-|TRBJ1-1|14|-|TRBV7-3
TGTGCCAGCAGTTCGGACAGCGGAGCAGCTGAAGCTTTCTTT
CASSSDSGAAEAFF
>TRBD2|TRBJ2-3|14|-|TRBV6-6
TGTGCCAGCAGGAGAGACGGGGCTAGCGGGACGGGGTATTTT
CASRRDGASGTGYF
>-|TRBJ2-3|13|-|TRBV28
TGTGCCAGCCGACAGACTAGCACAGATACGCAGTATTTT
CASRQTSTDTQYF
>TRBD2|TRBJ2-7|15|-|TRBV4-1
TGCGCCAGCAGCCAAGAACAGCGGGAGAGTTACGAGCAGTACTTC
CASSQEQRESYEQYF
>TRBD1|TRBJ2-2|17|-|TRBV30
TGTGCCTGGAGTGTACCCACAGGGGGCACCGGCACCGGGGAGCTGTTTTTT
CAWSVPTGGTGTGELFF
>TRBD1|TRBJ2-2|18|-|TRBV5-1
TGCGCCAGCAGCCTTATTCCCGGGACAGGGTTAGACACCGGGGAGCTGTTTTTT
CASSLIPGTGLDTGELFF
>-|TRBJ1-5|15|-|TRBV19
TGTGCCAGTAGAGACACAGGTGTGGGCAATCAGCCCCAGCATTTT
CASRDTGVGNQPQHF
>TRBD1|TRBJ2-7|14|once|TRBV6-6
TGTGCCAGCACCGAACAGGGGGTGAACTACGAGCAGTACTTC
CASTEQGVNYEQYF
>-|TRBJ2-2|15|-|TRBV6-1
TGTGCCAGCAGCCGCGGGGATACCCACACCGGGGAGCTGTTTTTT
CASSRGDTHTGELFF
>TRBD1|TRBJ2-7|15|-|TRBV7-9
TGTGCCAGCAGCTTAGGGACAGGGGGCACCTACGAGCAGTACTTC
CASSLGTGGTYEQYF
>TRBD2|TRBJ2-3|17|once|TRBV7-6
TGTGCCAGCAGCTGGGGGTGGACTAGCGGGAGTACAGATACGCAGTATTTT
CASSWGWTSGSTDTQYF
>TRBD2|TRBJ2-1|15|-|TRBV5-1
TGCGCCAGCAGCTTGTCCGGACTAGCGGGAGGGTTAGGGTTCTTC
CASSLSGLAGGLGFF
>TRBD1|TRBJ1-5|15|-|TRBV28
TGTGCCAGCAGACCCGGACAGGGCGGCAATCAGCCCCAGCATTTT
CASRPGQGGNQPQHF
>TRBD2|TRBJ2-5|15|-|TRBV7-2
TGTGCCAGCAGCTGGACTAGCGGGAGAAGTGAGACCCAGTACTTC
CASSWTSGRSETQYF
>-|TRBJ2-1|13|-|TRBV6-6
TGTGCCAGCACCATTCCCCCAGGAGATGAGCAGTTCTTC
CASTIPPGDEQFF
>TRBD2|TRBJ2-1|15|-|TRBV6-5
TGTGCCAGCAGAAGGACTAGCGGGGGGAATTTTGAGCAGTTCTTC
CASRRTSGGNFEQFF
>-|TRBJ2-7|12|-|TRBV28
TGTGCCAGCAGTTTTCGGGGGTACGAGCAGTACTTC
CASSFRGYEQYF
>TRBD1|TRBJ2-7|14|-|TRBV29-1
TGCAGCAGAAAACAGGGGCCTGACTCCTACGAGCAGTACTTC
CSRKQGPDSYEQYF
>TRBD1|TRBJ2-7|15|-|TRBV11-2
TGTGCCAGCAGAATCGGGACAGGTAGATCCTACGAGCAGTACTTC
CASRIGTGRSYEQYF
>-|TRBJ1-3|17|-|TRBV13
TGTGCCAGCAGCCTAACAGGGAAGGTTGCGTCTGGAAACACCATATATTTT
CASSLTGKVASGNTIYF
>-|TRBJ2-1|12|-|TRBV19
TGTGCCAGTAGTCCCCAGCAATCTGTGCAGTTCTTC
CASSPQQSVQFF
>-|TRBJ1-5|13|-|TRBV10-1
TGCGCCAGCAGTGAGTCCTTGAATCAGCCCCAGCATTTT
CASSESLNQPQHF
>-|TRBJ2-1|16|once|TRBV4-1
TGCGCCAGCAGCCAAGGAGGGTACCCCAAGGGGAATGAGCAGTTCTTC
CASSQGGYPKGNEQFF
>TRBD1|TRBJ1-2|17|-|TRBV28
TGTGCCAGCAGTAAGCCGGGACAGGTATCAATGGGCTATGGCTACACCTTC
CASSKPGQVSMGYGYTF
>TRBD2|TRBJ2-1|16|-|TRBV6-6
TGTGCCAGCAGGGATCCCGGGACTACCAACTACAATGAGCAGTTCTTC
CASRDPGTTNYNEQFF
>-|TRBJ1-4|15|few|TRBV7-9
TGTGCCAGTTCCAGTTTAAAGACCGGAGGTGAAAAACTGTTTTTT
CASSSLKTGGEKLFF
>TRBD2|TRBJ2-1|19|-|TRBV5-1
TGCGCCAGCAGCTTGGAGCCCCCCAGCCGCGGGAGGGAAAGAAATGAGCAGTTCTTC
CASSLEPPSRGRERNEQFF
>TRBD1|TRBJ1-1|14|-|TRBV18
TGTGCCAGCTCACCGGGACAGAGGAACACTGAAGCTTTCTTT
CASSPGQRNTEAFF
>TRBD2|TRBJ2-7|14|once|TRBV6-5
TGTGCCAGCAGTTATAGACTAGCGGGCTACGAGCAGTACTTC
CASSYRLAGYEQYF
>-|TRBJ1-3|17|-|TRBV6-1
TGTGCCAGCAGTGAAGGACGAATGGCCACCTCAGGAAACACCATATATTTT
CASSEGRMATSGNTIYF
>TRBD1|TRBJ1-2|16|-|TRBV19
TGTGCCAGTAGTATAGGGACAGGGGTGACATGGAATGGCTACACCTTC
CASSIGTGVTWNGYTF
>-|TRBJ1-2|11|-|TRBV28
TGTGCCAGCAGAGGAGACCCTGGCTACACCTTC
CASRGDPGYTF
>-|TRBJ2-2|14|-|TRBV5-1
TGCGCCAGCAGCTTGGTGGGGCTACTCGGGGAGCTGTTTTTT
CASSLVGLLGELFF
>-|TRBJ2-7|12|-|TRBV7-9
TGTGCCAGCAGCTCCAGCTCAGGGTGGCAGTACTTC
CASSSSSGWQYF
>-|TRBJ2-2|15|-|TRBV4-1
TGCGCCAGCAGCCAAGAAGGGCGAGGGTGGGGGGAGCTGTTTTTT
CASSQEGRGWGELFF
>TRBD1|TRBJ1-1|13|-|TRBV5-1
TGCGCCAGCATGGGACAGGAGAACACTGAAGCTTTCTTT
CASMGQENTEAFF
>TRBD1|TRBJ2-2|14|-|TRBV10-3
TGTGCCACCCTACAGGGGGCAGGCACCGGGGAGCTGTTTTTT
CATLQGAGTGELFF
>-|TRBJ2-6|16|-|TRBV2
TGTGCCAGCAGTGAAAAACGCTACTCTGGGGCCAACGTCCTGACTTTC
CASSEKRYSGANVLTF
>-|TRBJ2-3|14|-|TRBV5-1
TGCGCCAGCAGCCTTATGACAGACACAGATACGCAGTATTTT
CASSLMTDTDTQYF
>TRBD1|TRBJ1-2|14|-|TRBV30
TGTGCCTGGAGTGTACTACAGGGGCACTATGGCTACACCTTC
CAWSVLQGHYGYTF
>TRBD1|TRBJ1-2|15|once|TRBV7-9
TGTGCCAGCAGCTTAGAACGACAGGGGGCCCATGGCTACACCTTC
CASSLERQGAHGYTF
>-|TRBJ2-2|15|-|TRBV4-1
TGCGCCAGCAGCCAAACGGCCCCTATAGCCGGGGAGCTGTTTTTT
CASSQTAPIAGELFF
>-|TRBJ2-2|13|once|TRBV2
TGTGCCAGCACTCTAGGGAACACCGGGGAGCTGTTTTTT
CASTLGNTGELFF
>TRBD2|TRBJ2-3|16|-|TRBV4-1
TGCGCCAGCAGCCAGACCGGGACTAGCACCACAGATACGCAGTATTTT
CASSQTGTSTTDTQYF
>TRBD1|TRBJ1-5|15|-|TRBV19
TGTGCCAGTAGAGAGACGGGACAGACGAGACAGCCCCAGCATTTT
CASRETGQTRQPQHF